This T cell receptor (beta chain) was obtained from a study of cytomegalovirus exposure and HLA in healthy donors. General study results and limits: Across donors, sequencing depth was assumed by presence/absence analyses to be roughly uniform.

PCR involved 60 Vbeta and 13 Jbeta primers. TCRdb keeps only in-frame clones here, not all; method: immunoSEQ multiplex PCR. The table includes under 250,000 clones, 75% to 90% detected once. In the case of this clone: Its specificity is unknown.

V dropped 1 base and J dropped 0 bases, with 10 bases sitting between them. This CDR3 comprises 14 residues. Germline V gene sequence: CDR1 GTSNPN, CDR2 SVGIG (reference sequence). V gene TRBV30 combines with J gene TRBJ2-7; D is unclear. Sequenced sample: PBMCs. The clonotype was recovered from a boy aged 2 to 9 in good health and CMV-seronegative. The CDR3 region is CAWSERLSSYEQYF. CDR3 nucleotides: TGTGCCTGGAGTGAGAGACTTAGCTCCTACGAGCAGTACTTC.